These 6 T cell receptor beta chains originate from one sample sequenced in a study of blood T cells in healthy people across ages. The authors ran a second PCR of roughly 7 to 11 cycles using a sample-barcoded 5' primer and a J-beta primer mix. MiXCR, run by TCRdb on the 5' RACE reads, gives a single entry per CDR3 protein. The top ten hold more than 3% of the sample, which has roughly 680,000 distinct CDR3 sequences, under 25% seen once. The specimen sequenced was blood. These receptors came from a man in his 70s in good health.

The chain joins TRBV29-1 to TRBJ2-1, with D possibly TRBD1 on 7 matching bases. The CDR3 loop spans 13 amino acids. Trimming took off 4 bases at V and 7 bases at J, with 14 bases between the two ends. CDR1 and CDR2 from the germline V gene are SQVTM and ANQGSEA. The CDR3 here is CSVAATGRNEQFF. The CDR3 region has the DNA TGCAGCGTTGCGGCGACAGGGAGGAATGAGCAGTTCTTC.

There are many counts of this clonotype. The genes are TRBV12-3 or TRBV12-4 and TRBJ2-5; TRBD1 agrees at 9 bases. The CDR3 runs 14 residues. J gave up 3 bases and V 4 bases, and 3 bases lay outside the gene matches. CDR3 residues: CASSSWTGEETQYF. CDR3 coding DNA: TGTGCCAGCAGTTCATGGACAGGGGAAGAGACCCAGTACTTC.

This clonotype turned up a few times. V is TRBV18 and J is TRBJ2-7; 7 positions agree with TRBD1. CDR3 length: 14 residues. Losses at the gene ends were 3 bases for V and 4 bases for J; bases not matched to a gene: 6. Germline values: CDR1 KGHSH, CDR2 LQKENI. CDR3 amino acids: CASSPPRGPYEQYF. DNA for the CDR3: TGTGCCAGCTCACCGCCTAGGGGGCCTTACGAGCAGTACTTC.

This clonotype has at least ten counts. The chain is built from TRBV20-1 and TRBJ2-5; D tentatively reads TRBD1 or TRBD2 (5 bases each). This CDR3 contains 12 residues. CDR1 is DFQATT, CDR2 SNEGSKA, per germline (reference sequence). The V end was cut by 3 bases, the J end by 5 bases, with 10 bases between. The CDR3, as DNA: TGCAGTGCTAGCAGGGTAGCGGAGACCCAGTACTTC. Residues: CSASRVAETQYF.

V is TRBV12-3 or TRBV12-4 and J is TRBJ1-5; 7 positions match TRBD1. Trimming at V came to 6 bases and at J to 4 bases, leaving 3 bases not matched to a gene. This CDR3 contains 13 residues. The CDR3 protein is CASSSTGNQPQHF. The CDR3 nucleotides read TGTGCCAGCAGCTCGACAGGGAATCAGCCCCAGCATTTT.

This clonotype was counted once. Written as DNA, the CDR3 is TGTGCCAGCTCGGCCGAGCAAGGGCGAAGCTACGAGCAGTACTTC. Encoded protein: CASSAEQGRSYEQYF. This rearrangement joins TRBV2 to TRBJ2-7; D gene unclear. Germline values: CDR1 SNHLY, CDR2 FYNNEI. Between the trimmed V and J ends, which lost 8 bases and 3 bases, there was a span of 20 bases. The CDR3 length is 15 residues.